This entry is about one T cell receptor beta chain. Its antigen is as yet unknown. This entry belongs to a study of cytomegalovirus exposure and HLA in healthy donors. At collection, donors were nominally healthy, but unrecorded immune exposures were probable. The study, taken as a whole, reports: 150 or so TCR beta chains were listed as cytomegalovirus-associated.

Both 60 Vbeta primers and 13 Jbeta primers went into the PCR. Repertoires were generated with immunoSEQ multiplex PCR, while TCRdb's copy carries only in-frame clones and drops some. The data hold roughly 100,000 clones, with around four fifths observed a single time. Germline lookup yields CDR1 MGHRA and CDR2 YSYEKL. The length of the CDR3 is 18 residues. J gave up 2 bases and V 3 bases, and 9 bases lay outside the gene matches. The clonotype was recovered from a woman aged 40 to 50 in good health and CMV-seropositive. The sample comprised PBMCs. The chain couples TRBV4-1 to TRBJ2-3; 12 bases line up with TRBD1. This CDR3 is CASSQEKGQGADTDTQYF. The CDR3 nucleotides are TGCGCCAGCAGCCAGGAAAAGGGACAGGGGGCAGACACAGATACGCAGTATTTT.